The 20 T cell receptor beta chains listed next were all sequenced from one sample in a study of Ad26.COV2.S vaccination and SARS-CoV-2 variants. As for treatment: some 20 received Ad26.COV2.S at low or high dose, single or two shots; about 5 received placebo; per-sample allocation not given. At day 63 after the first vaccine or placebo injection, samples were drawn. Only in-frame clones appear in the TCRdb table, and some are missing; sequencing was by immunoSEQ multiplex PCR. The sample shows 350,000 to 600,000 clones, roughly nine tenths of them seen only once. The source was peripheral blood, collected in a trial of Ad26.COV2.S vaccine versus placebo. Receptors were obtained from a person aged 18-65 years who received the Ad26.COV2.S COVID-19 vaccine or a placebo.

In its sample, this clone was seen a few times. The chain recombines TRBV4-3 with TRBJ1-1, with 7 bases aligning to TRBD1. The CDR3 length is 16 residues. CDR1 is LGHNA and CDR2 is YSLEER in the germline V gene. V trimming: 4 bases; J trimming: 4 bases; junction bases outside the gene matches: 12. The CDR3 sequence: CASSRETGSGSTEAFF. Written as DNA, the CDR3 is TGCGCCAGCAGCCGGGAGACAGGGAGTGGGTCCACTGAAGCTTTCTTT.

This clone has a single count. CDR3 DNA sequence: TGTGCCAGCAGCGATGGACAGTTGAACACTGAAGCTTTCTTT. It encodes CASSDGQLNTEAFF. This sequence joins TRBV6-5 and TRBJ1-1; D is perhaps TRBD1 (6 bases). Per germline, CDR1 MNHEY and CDR2 SVGAGI. V was clipped by 6 bases and J by 0 bases, with 11 bases between them. The length of the CDR3 is 14 residues.

The V and J genes are TRBV7-3 and TRBJ1-1; D is unresolved. The CDR3 consists of 13 residues. Germline-derived CDR1 and CDR2 are SGHTA and FQGTGA. The V end was cut by 5 bases, the J end by 1 base, with 8 bases between. This CDR3 is CASSPTRNTEAFF. CDR3 coding DNA: TGTGCCAGCAGCCCCACAAGGAACACTGAAGCTTTCTTT. The variable domain in full, completed from reference TRBV7-3 and TRBJ1-1, reads GAGVSQTPSNKVTEKGKYVELRCDPISGHTALYWYRQSLGQGPEFLIYFQGTGAADDSGLPNDRFFAVRPEGSVSTLKIQRTERGDSAVYLCASSPTRNTEAFFGQGTRLTVV.

CDR3: CASSFSGSYGYTF. Here the CDR3 DNA reads TGTGCCAGCAGTTTTTCAGGTTCCTATGGCTACACCTTC. V is TRBV12-3 or TRBV12-4 and J is TRBJ1-2; the D is unclear. V lost 3 bases to trimming and J lost 4 bases, with 9 bases between them. The CDR3 has 13 residues.

This clone came up a few times. The chain carries TRBV6-5 and TRBJ2-3; possibly TRBD1 or TRBD2 for D (6 bases each). Trimming removed 4 bases from V and 2 bases from J, with 16 bases in between. This CDR3 is 16 amino acids long. CDR1 and CDR2 from the germline V gene are MNHEY and SVGAGI. CDR3 protein: CASSLGGHRVTDTQYF. The CDR3 DNA reads TGTGCCAGCAGTTTGGGGGGACACCGGGTCACAGATACGCAGTATTTT.

The rearrangement joins TRBV19 to TRBJ2-2; D might be TRBD1 (5 bases). With 11 bases removed from V and 0 bases from J, the gap between germline ends came to 25 bases. From germline, CDR1 is LNHDA and CDR2 SQIVND (reference sequence). The CDR3 sequence is 18 residues long. The CDR3 protein is CAGQMQKPLFANTGELFF. CDR3 coding DNA: TGTGCCGGACAAATGCAGAAACCTCTCTTCGCGAACACCGGGGAGCTGTTTTTT.

The chain joins TRBV6-5 to TRBJ1-5, with 9 positions matching TRBD1. The V gene end was trimmed by 5 bases and the J gene end by 6 bases; junction bases not matched to a gene: 5. The V gene's germline CDR1 is MNHEY and CDR2 SVGAGI. This CDR3 is built from 14 residues. The CDR3 bases are TGTGCCAGCAGTCAAAAGGACAGGGGTCAGCCCCAGCATTTT. Translation gives CASSQKDRGQPQHF.

This clone came up once. V and J are TRBV5-4 and TRBJ1-6; TRBD1 might be the D (5 bases). This CDR3 has 17 residues. The germline gives CDR1 SGHNT, CDR2 YYREEE (reference sequence). V was trimmed by 2 bases and J by 6 bases, leaving 18 bases between them. The DNA of the CDR3 is TGTGCCAGCAGCTTCGCAGTTGGGACGGAGAGTAATTCACCCCTCCACTTT. It yields the protein CASSFAVGTESNSPLHF.

J is TRBJ2-3 and V is TRBV28; TRBD2 aligns across 10 bases. The germline gives CDR1 MDHEN, CDR2 SYDVKM. This CDR3 is built from 17 residues. J was trimmed by 5 bases and V by 6 bases; bases with no gene match: 14. CDR3 DNA sequence: TGTGCCAGCAGGTCGATCAGCGGGAGGGCCCCGGTAGATACGCAGTATTTT. Its protein product is CASRSISGRAPVDTQYF.

Points on this clone: The sample has other DNA sequences that encode this CDR3 too. CDR3 DNA sequence: TGTGCCAGCAGCCCATACAGAAACACTGAAGCTTTCTTT. Amino acid sequence: CASSPYRNTEAFF. This chain joins TRBV14 and TRBJ1-1, with D hard to call. The CDR3 loop spans 13 amino acids. Germline assignment: CDR1 SGHDN and CDR2 FVKESK. The V end lost 4 bases, the J end lost 2 bases, and 8 bases lay between the germline ends.

The rearrangement uses TRBV2 and TRBJ1-2; D ambiguous. This CDR3 is built from 14 residues. CDR1 and CDR2 (germline): SNHLY, FYNNEI. Trimming removed 4 bases at V and 4 bases at J, with 13 bases between. The CDR3, as DNA: TGTGCCAGCAGTGTCCCAGGCCGTGCCTATGGCTACACCTTC. Protein product: CASSVPGRAYGYTF.

V gene TRBV28 combines with J gene TRBJ2-2, with 10 positions matching TRBD2. Germline CDR1 is MDHEN and CDR2 is SYDVKM. V shed 6 bases and J 7 bases; nucleotides not matched to a gene: 8. The CDR3 has 15 amino acids. The CDR3, as DNA: TGTGCCAGCAGCCAAGCGGGAGGGTCTGGCGGGGAGCTGTTTTTT. Its protein is CASSQAGGSGGELFF.

This clone was detected a few times. The chain recombines TRBV14 with TRBJ1-5; unclear D gene. V was cut by 1 base and J by 6 bases, with 7 bases left in between. Germline V CDR1 and CDR2: SGHDN, FVKESK. The length of the CDR3 is 13 residues. The DNA of the CDR3 is TGTGCCAGCAGCCAAGGGGTCGGTCAGCCCCAGCATTTT. This gives the protein CASSQGVGQPQHF.

This clone has only a few counts. The chain employs TRBV7-9 and TRBJ1-3; maybe TRBD1 (5 bases). Germline CDR1 reads SEHNR; CDR2 reads FQNEAQ (reference sequence). V lost 6 bases and J 0 bases, leaving 9 bases between the germline ends. The CDR3 has 14 residues. CDR3 region: CASSWGLSGNTIYF. CDR3 nucleotides: TGTGCCAGCAGTTGGGGCCTCTCTGGAAACACCATATATTTT.

The gene calls are TRBV10-3 and TRBJ2-3; TRBD2 matches 13 bases. This CDR3 contains 15 residues. Germline V gives CDR1 ENHRY, CDR2 SYGVKD. V lost 5 bases to trimming and J lost 3 bases; unmatched junction nucleotides: 2. CDR3 nucleotide sequence: TGTGCCATCAGTACTAGCGGGAGGGGGACAGATACGCAGTATTTT. Its translation: CAISTSGRGTDTQYF.

V is TRBV7-6 and J is TRBJ2-2, with 9 bases aligning to TRBD2. The V gene end was trimmed by 0 bases and the J gene end by 5 bases; junction bases not matched to a gene: 4. Germline assignment: CDR1 SGHVS and CDR2 FNYEAQ. The CDR3 spans 16 residues. The CDR3, as DNA: TGTGCCAGCAGCTTAGCGAGCGGGAGGTTTACCGGGGAGCTGTTTTTT. It codes for CASSLASGRFTGELFF.

The V and J genes are TRBV7-3 and TRBJ2-5; D is unresolved. The germline V gene has CDR1 SGHTA and CDR2 FQGTGA. This CDR3 is 14 amino acids long. Trimming removed 5 bases at V and 1 base at J, with 11 bases between. CDR3 loop: CASSPQNSQETQYF. The CDR3 coding sequence is TGTGCCAGCAGCCCCCAAAATTCCCAAGAGACCCAGTACTTC.

The chain uses TRBV13 and TRBJ1-3, with unresolved D. V lost 1 base to trimming and J lost 0 bases, with 10 bases between them. Germline V lookup: CDR1 PRHDT, CDR2 FYEKMQ (reference sequence). The CDR3 extends over 16 amino acids. CDR3 in DNA: TGTGCCAGCAGCTTAGACGGAAATGGCTCTGGAAACACCATATATTTT. It is translated as CASSLDGNGSGNTIYF.

V and J are TRBV28 and TRBJ1-1; 9 bases line up with TRBD1. The CDR3 is 15 amino acids. Trimming took 5 bases from V and 4 from J; bases not matched to a gene: 8. CDR1 is MDHEN and CDR2 is SYDVKM in the germline V gene. The CDR3 sequence is CASSPLGTGITEAFF. CDR3 bases: TGTGCCAGCAGTCCACTAGGGACAGGGATCACTGAAGCTTTCTTT. The full variable domain, in which reference TRBV28 and TRBJ1-1 provide the parts outside the CDR3, is DVKVTQSSRYLVKRTGEKVFLECVQDMDHENMFWYRQDPGLGLRLIYFSYDVKMKEKGDIPEGYSVSREKKERFSLILESASTNQTSMYLCASSPLGTGITEAFFGQGTRLTVV.

In its sample, this clone was seen once. The chain links TRBV20-1 to TRBJ2-7; 7 bases fit TRBD2. CDR3 length equals 13 residues. Looked up from germline, CDR1 is DFQATT and CDR2 is SNEGSKA (reference sequence). With V trimmed by 6 bases and J by 4 bases, 9 bases remained unmatched. CDR3 in DNA: TGCAGTGCGAGTCTTGGGGGGGTATACGAGCAGTACTTC. Its protein is CSASLGGVYEQYF.